A single sample is the source of the 7 T cell receptor beta chains below, sequenced in a study of blood T cell repertoires in COVID-19 (dated by TCRdb to the early 2020s). Libraries were prepared through the immunoSEQ multiplex PCR assay. TCRdb provides this immuneACCESS table in a form limited to in-frame rearrangements. Some clones are lacking; in checked studies, under half of them reflect an unresolved V gene, and why the rest are absent is not known. The sample has about 61,000 clones on record, approximately 80% of them singletons. Together, the top ten hold less than 25% of the sample. The sequenced sample consisted of peripheral blood. Every receptor here comes from a man older than 75 with active or convalescent COVID-19.

The V gene is TRBV10-3, the J gene TRBJ2-7; TRBD1 is a possible D gene (6 bases). V lost 3 bases and J 5 bases, leaving 11 bases between the germline ends. The CDR3 covers 13 residues. Germline CDR1 reads ENHRY; CDR2 reads SYGVKD. The CDR3: CAISDRGVHEQYF. DNA for the CDR3: TGTGCCATCAGTGACAGGGGTGTCCACGAGCAGTACTTC.

The chain carries TRBV5-6 and TRBJ2-7; 7 bases map to TRBD1. With 1 base clipped from V and 5 bases from J, the junction kept 15 bases outside the gene matches. The germline V gene encodes CDR1 SGHDT and CDR2 YYEEEE. This CDR3 region has 17 residues. The CDR3: CASSLIPGGLTGHEQYF. CDR3 DNA: TGTGCCAGCAGCTTGATCCCAGGGGGTCTCACTGGACACGAGCAGTACTTC.

The rearrangement joins TRBV7-6 to TRBJ2-2; 9 positions match TRBD2. Trimming took 2 bases from V and 1 from J; bases not matched to a gene: 5. Looked up from germline, CDR1 is SGHVS and CDR2 is FNYEAQ. The CDR3 length is 17 residues. This CDR3 is CASSLMLSGGNTGELFF. The CDR3, as DNA: TGTGCCAGCAGCTTAATGCTTAGCGGGGGGAACACCGGGGAGCTGTTTTTT.

The DNA for the CDR3 is TGTGCCAGCAACCCGGGACACGGAACCTATGGCTACACCTTC. Translating gives CASNPGHGTYGYTF. The rearrangement uses TRBV6-6 and TRBJ1-2; D perhaps matches TRBD1 (6 bases). The germline gives CDR1 MNHNY, CDR2 SVGAGI (reference sequence). Trimming took off 7 bases at V and 4 bases at J, with 16 bases between the two ends. The CDR3 has 14 residues.

The rearrangement links TRBV6-2 or TRBV6-3 to TRBJ2-3, with D unresolved. In germline, CDR1 is MNHEY, CDR2 SVGEGT. V lost 2 bases and J 2 bases, leaving 14 bases between the germline ends. The CDR3 has 16 residues. CDR3 DNA sequence: TGTGCCAGCAGTTACCGACCCGCGAGGTCCACAGATACGCAGTATTTT. It is translated as CASSYRPARSTDTQYF.

This clone was picked up a small number of times. The rearrangement joins TRBV11-3 to TRBJ2-2; perhaps TRBD2 as D (5 bases). This CDR3 contains 16 residues. The V and J ends lost 4 bases and 1 base respectively, with 13 bases between them. Germline CDR1 reads SGHNT; CDR2 reads YENEEA. The CDR3 nucleotides are TGTGCCAGCAGCTCCTCTCGGGGAATGAACACCGGGGAGCTGTTTTTT. Protein sequence: CASSSSRGMNTGELFF.

The rearrangement uses TRBV29-1 and TRBJ1-2; D ambiguous. The CDR3 runs 12 residues. V was pared by 6 bases and J by 5 bases, with 13 bases between. Germline loops: CDR1 SQVTM, CDR2 ANQGSEA. The CDR3 protein is CSVQKPGYGYTF. CDR3 nucleotide sequence: TGCAGCGTGCAAAAACCCGGGTATGGCTACACCTTC.